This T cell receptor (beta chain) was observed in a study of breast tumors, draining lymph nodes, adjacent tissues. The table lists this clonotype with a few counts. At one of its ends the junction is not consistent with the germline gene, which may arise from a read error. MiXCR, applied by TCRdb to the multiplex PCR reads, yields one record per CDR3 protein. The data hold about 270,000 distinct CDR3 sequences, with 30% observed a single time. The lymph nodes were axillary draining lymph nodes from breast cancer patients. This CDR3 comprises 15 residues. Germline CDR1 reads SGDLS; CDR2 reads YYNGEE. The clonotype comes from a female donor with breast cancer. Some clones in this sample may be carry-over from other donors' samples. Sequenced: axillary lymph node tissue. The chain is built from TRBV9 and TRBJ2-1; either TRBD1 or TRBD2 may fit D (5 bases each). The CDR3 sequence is CASSPGPSSYNEPFF. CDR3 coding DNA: TGTGCCAGCAGCCCGGGACCAAGCTCCTACAATGAGCCGTTCTTC. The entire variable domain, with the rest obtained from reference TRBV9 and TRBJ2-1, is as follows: DSGVTQTPKHLITATGQRVTLRCSPRSGDLSVYWYQQSLDQGLQFLIQYYNGEERAKGNILERFSAQQFPDLHSELNLSSLELGDSALYFCASSPGPSSYNEPFFGPGTRLTVL.